A selection of T cell receptor beta chains follows, all from one sample in a study of immune evolution from preneoplasia to lung adenocarcinoma. TCRdb keeps only in-frame clones here, not all; method: immunoSEQ multiplex PCR. The sample has around 8,000 clones, about 86% seen once. The sample comprised FFPE invasive lung adenocarcinoma tissue. The receptors originated from a person aged 50-75 years with lung adenocarcinoma. Both conserved end residues are part of each CDR3. The D gene is left open where the match is weak. Some rows mark clone size as missing; the rest say once, few, many or name a class of expanded clone.

v_call: TRBV11-2; clone_size: NA; d_call: TRBD2; j_call: TRBJ2-5; cdr3_nt: TGTGCCAGCAGCCCACAAAGGTTAGCGGGAGAGACCCAGTACTTC; cdr3_aa: CASSPQRLAGETQYF
v_call: TRBV4-1; clone_size: NA; d_call: NA; j_call: TRBJ1-1; cdr3_nt: TGCGCCAGCAAGGGGCAGGACACTGAAGCTTTCTTT; cdr3_aa: CASKGQDTEAFF
v_call: TRBV4-1; clone_size: NA; d_call: TRBD2; j_call: TRBJ2-7; cdr3_nt: TGCGCCAGCAGCCCAGGACTAGCGGGAGGTGGTAGCTACGAGCAGTACTTC; cdr3_aa: CASSPGLAGGGSYEQYF
v_call: TRBV29-1; clone_size: NA; d_call: NA; j_call: TRBJ2-5; cdr3_nt: TGCAGCGTTGAAGCTGAGACGGTTGCCCCAGAGACCCAGTACTTC; cdr3_aa: CSVEAETVAPETQYF
v_call: TRBV2; clone_size: NA; d_call: NA; j_call: TRBJ1-2; cdr3_nt: TGTGCCAGCAGTTCTGACCCAGGGCATGGCTACACCTTC; cdr3_aa: CASSSDPGHGYTF
v_call: TRBV6-5; clone_size: NA; d_call: TRBD1; j_call: TRBJ1-1; cdr3_nt: TGTGCCAGCAGTTACACGACAGGGGACGACACTGAAGCTTTCTTT; cdr3_aa: CASSYTTGDDTEAFF
v_call: TRBV29-1; clone_size: NA; d_call: NA; j_call: TRBJ2-3; cdr3_nt: TGCAGCGTTGTAGGCCAGAGCACAGATACGCAGTATTTT; cdr3_aa: CSVVGQSTDTQYF
v_call: TRBV15; clone_size: NA; d_call: TRBD1; j_call: TRBJ1-3; cdr3_nt: TGTGCCACCAGCAGAAAGACAGGGGCCAACTCTGGAAACACCATATATTTT; cdr3_aa: CATSRKTGANSGNTIYF
v_call: TRBV7-6; clone_size: NA; d_call: TRBD2; j_call: TRBJ2-2; cdr3_nt: TGTGCCAGCAGTCGACTAGCGGGAGGGCGGACCGGGGAGCTGTTTTTT; cdr3_aa: CASSRLAGGRTGELFF
v_call: TRBV19; clone_size: NA; d_call: TRBD1; j_call: TRBJ1-2; cdr3_nt: TGTGCCAGTCGGACAGGGGCCGTCGATGGCTACACCTTC; cdr3_aa: CASRTGAVDGYTF
v_call: TRBV9; clone_size: NA; d_call: TRBD1; j_call: TRBJ1-2; cdr3_nt: TGTGCCAGCAGCGCCGAGGCGGGACAGGGCTACACCTTC; cdr3_aa: CASSAEAGQGYTF
v_call: TRBV10-2; clone_size: NA; d_call: TRBD1; j_call: TRBJ2-5; cdr3_nt: TGCGCCAGCAGTGAGTCCGACAGGGGGGGGGAGACCCAGTACTTC; cdr3_aa: CASSESDRGGETQYF
v_call: TRBV7-8; clone_size: NA; d_call: NA; j_call: TRBJ2-5; cdr3_nt: TGTGCCAGCAGCGTATGGAAGGGCGGAGGTCCAGAGACCCAGTACTTC; cdr3_aa: CASSVWKGGGPETQYF
v_call: TRBV6-4; clone_size: NA; d_call: TRBD2; j_call: TRBJ2-7; cdr3_nt: TGTGCCAGGGCCGTGCGCGGGGGAAGCTCCTACGAGCAGTACTTC; cdr3_aa: CARAVRGGSSYEQYF
v_call: TRBV11-2; clone_size: NA; d_call: NA; j_call: TRBJ2-3; cdr3_nt: TGTGCCAGCAGGGCACCGGGGACACTCACAGATACGCAGTATTTT; cdr3_aa: CASRAPGTLTDTQYF
v_call: TRBV6-1; clone_size: NA; d_call: NA; j_call: TRBJ2-7; cdr3_nt: TGTGCCAGCAGTGAGGTTCTACAGGGTCACGAGCAGTACTTC; cdr3_aa: CASSEVLQGHEQYF
v_call: TRBV27; clone_size: NA; d_call: NA; j_call: TRBJ2-1; cdr3_nt: TGTGCCAGCAGCACGACAGGTTTGGGACCCTACAATGAGCAGTTCTTC; cdr3_aa: CASSTTGLGPYNEQFF
v_call: TRBV4-2; clone_size: NA; d_call: NA; j_call: TRBJ2-7; cdr3_nt: TGTGCCAGCAGCCAAGGGGGCCAGCTGTACGAGCAGTACTTC; cdr3_aa: CASSQGGQLYEQYF
v_call: TRBV10-3; clone_size: NA; d_call: TRBD1; j_call: TRBJ1-1; cdr3_nt: TGTGCCATCAGTGACCAACCGGGACAGGGGAGCGGAGCTTTCTTT; cdr3_aa: CAISDQPGQGSGAFF
v_call: TRBV9; clone_size: NA; d_call: TRBD2; j_call: TRBJ2-1; cdr3_nt: TGTGCCAGCAGCCCTCTTGGACTAGCGGGAGGTGATGAGCAGTTCTTC; cdr3_aa: CASSPLGLAGGDEQFF
v_call: TRBV27; clone_size: NA; d_call: TRBD2; j_call: TRBJ2-1; cdr3_nt: TGTGCCAGCAGTTTATATGCTACTAGCGGGACCTACTACGACAATGAGCAGTTCTTC; cdr3_aa: CASSLYATSGTYYDNEQFF
v_call: TRBV7-8; clone_size: NA; d_call: TRBD2; j_call: TRBJ2-5; cdr3_nt: TGTGCCAGCAGCTTAGACTTGACGCAGCGGGAGGTTACCCAGTACTTC; cdr3_aa: CASSLDLTQREVTQYF
v_call: TRBV29-1; clone_size: NA; d_call: TRBD2; j_call: TRBJ2-1; cdr3_nt: TGCAGCGTGGCGAGCGGGAGCGCCTACAATGAGCAGTTCTTC; cdr3_aa: CSVASGSAYNEQFF
v_call: TRBV28; clone_size: NA; d_call: TRBD2; j_call: TRBJ2-3; cdr3_nt: TGTGCCAGCAGTTTGTTAGCGGGTAGCACAGATACGCAGTATTTT; cdr3_aa: CASSLLAGSTDTQYF
v_call: TRBV21-1; clone_size: NA; d_call: NA; j_call: TRBJ2-4; cdr3_nt: TGTGCCAGCAGCAAAGCCGACAGGGGGTACTGTTGGGACATTCAGTACTTC; cdr3_aa: CASSKADRGYCWDIQYF
v_call: TRBV30; clone_size: few; d_call: NA; j_call: TRBJ1-2; cdr3_nt: TGTGCCTGGAGCCGAGGGGGTTTACGCGCGCGGGGCTACACCTTC; cdr3_aa: CAWSRGGLRARGYTF
v_call: TRBV5-1; clone_size: NA; d_call: NA; j_call: TRBJ1-2; cdr3_nt: TGCGCCAGCAGCTTTATCGCGGGGATAGAGTATGGCTACACCTTC; cdr3_aa: CASSFIAGIEYGYTF
v_call: TRBV20-1; clone_size: NA; d_call: NA; j_call: TRBJ1-1; cdr3_nt: TGCAGTGCTGCGGGGGTCACTGAAGCTTTCTTT; cdr3_aa: CSAAGVTEAFF
v_call: TRBV5-4; clone_size: once; d_call: TRBD1; j_call: TRBJ2-2; cdr3_nt: TGTGCCAGCAGCCCAAACTCACAGGGGACCCACACCGGGGAGCTGTTTTTT; cdr3_aa: CASSPNSQGTHTGELFF
v_call: TRBV5-4; clone_size: NA; d_call: NA; j_call: TRBJ2-7; cdr3_nt: TGTGCCAGCAGCGTCGAAAGGGTCAGGGACGACTACGAGCAGTACTTC; cdr3_aa: CASSVERVRDDYEQYF
v_call: TRBV6-1; clone_size: NA; d_call: NA; j_call: TRBJ1-2; cdr3_nt: TGTGCCAGCAGTGAAGAGGGCGGCGGATCGCATGGCTACACCTTC; cdr3_aa: CASSEEGGGSHGYTF
v_call: TRBV10-3; clone_size: NA; d_call: TRBD1; j_call: TRBJ2-7; cdr3_nt: TGTGCCATCAGTGAGTTAGGCAGGGGGCTAATGTACTTC; cdr3_aa: CAISELGRGLMYF
v_call: TRBV28; clone_size: once; d_call: NA; j_call: TRBJ2-1; cdr3_nt: TGTGCCAGTCGCCTGCGGGCAGGGAGAAGGGTGGGTCCCTACAATGAGCAGTTCTTC; cdr3_aa: CASRLRAGRRVGPYNEQFF
v_call: TRBV6-5; clone_size: NA; d_call: NA; j_call: TRBJ1-2; cdr3_nt: TGTGCCAGCAGACAAGATACGGGGCGAGGCTATGGCTACACCTTC; cdr3_aa: CASRQDTGRGYGYTF